This TCR beta chain was captured in a study of OX40 agonist ivuxolimab in advanced cancers. Whole-study context: Patients received ivuxolimab, an agonistic anti-OX40 (CD134) antibody. Anti-PD-1, anti-PD-L1 or anti-CTLA-4 therapy given earlier was allowed, and 40% had some. Patients were dosed intravenously with ivuxolimab at 0.01 to 10 mg/kg every 2 weeks. Notes on the study in general: Normalized T-cell clonal expansion was also low in a subset of nonresponders.

The length of the CDR3 is 17 residues. Germline-derived CDR1 and CDR2 are MDHEN and SYDVKM. V dropped 3 bases and J dropped 2; count of bases not matched to a gene: 8. Sequenced by immunoSEQ multiplex PCR; TCRdb stores in-frame clones only, minus some. The table shows more than 75,000 clones, with 89% occurring only once. A word on this clone: Its antigen is currently unknown.

The chain combines TRBV28 with TRBJ1-5, with 9 nucleotides matching TRBD1. The clonotype comes from an adult with an advanced solid tumor such as melanoma, head and neck, liver or kidney cancer. The sequenced sample was CD4+ or CD8+ T cells sorted from blood, obtained in a trial of the OX40 agonist ivuxolimab. The CDR3 DNA is TGTGCCAGCAGTTTCGAAGGGAGACAGGGGGGCAATCAGCCCCAGCATTTT. This gives the protein CASSFEGRQGGNQPQHF. Based on the CDR3 plus reference TRBV28 and TRBJ1-5, the full variable domain is DVKVTQSSRYLVKRTGEKVFLECVQDMDHENMFWYRQDPGLGLRLIYFSYDVKMKEKGDIPEGYSVSREKKERFSLILESASTNQTSMYLCASSFEGRQGGNQPQHFGDGTRLSIL.